The rows below give T cell receptor beta chains drawn from one sample of a study of CD8 T cells in ankylosing spondylitis. TCRdb re-analysed the 5' RACE reads in MiXCR, keeping a single row per CDR3 protein. The table lists more than 650,000 distinct CDR3 sequences, approximately 12% of them singletons, with roughly 0.51% in the top ten. Sample: blood, either unsorted or a sorted T cell fraction (not recorded which). These receptors were obtained from a male donor with ankylosing spondylitis. Both conserved end residues are part of each CDR3. The order of the fields is CDR3 protein, CDR3 DNA, clone size, J gene, V gene, D gene. The D gene is left open where the match is weak. A clone size is listed for some rows: how often the clone was seen (once, few, many), or a class if it is expanded.

cdr3_aa: CASGRGQLSNQPQHF
cdr3_nt: TGTGCCTCAGGACGAGGACAGCTTAGCAATCAGCCCCAGCATTTT
clone_size: NA
j_call: TRBJ1-5
v_call: TRBV28
d_call: NA

cdr3_aa: CASSQDQLPRAGANVLTF
cdr3_nt: TGCGCCAGCAGCCAAGATCAACTACCACGGGCTGGGGCCAACGTCCTGACTTTC
clone_size: few
j_call: TRBJ2-6
v_call: TRBV4-3
d_call: NA

cdr3_aa: CASTETGHRSYNEQFF
cdr3_nt: TGTGCCAGCACGGAGACCGGGCACAGGTCCTACAATGAGCAGTTCTTC
clone_size: NA
j_call: TRBJ2-1
v_call: TRBV28
d_call: NA

cdr3_aa: CASSLSPAVNEQFF
cdr3_nt: TGTGCCAGCAGTTTGTCCCCAGCGGTCAATGAGCAGTTCTTC
clone_size: NA
j_call: TRBJ2-1
v_call: TRBV28
d_call: NA

cdr3_aa: CSARRRGQPQHF
cdr3_nt: TGCAGTGCTAGACGCAGGGGACAGCCCCAGCATTTT
clone_size: few
j_call: TRBJ1-5
v_call: TRBV20-1
d_call: NA

cdr3_aa: CATLQGAEAFF
cdr3_nt: TGTGCCACATTACAGGGGGCTGAAGCTTTCTTT
clone_size: NA
j_call: TRBJ1-1
v_call: TRBV6-5
d_call: TRBD1

cdr3_aa: CASRPTGGKEQYF
cdr3_nt: TGTGCCAGCAGACCAACAGGGGGGAAAGAGCAGTACTTC
clone_size: NA
j_call: TRBJ2-7
v_call: TRBV12-3/TRBV12-4
d_call: TRBD1

cdr3_aa: CASSLMGKLATSTDTQYF
cdr3_nt: TGTGCCAGCAGCTTAATGGGTAAACTAGCGACTAGCACAGATACGCAGTATTTT
clone_size: NA
j_call: TRBJ2-3
v_call: TRBV11-1
d_call: TRBD2

cdr3_aa: CSATGLAGPLSYEQYF
cdr3_nt: TGCAGTGCTACGGGACTAGCGGGACCCCTCTCCTACGAGCAGTACTTC
clone_size: NA
j_call: TRBJ2-7
v_call: TRBV20-1
d_call: TRBD2

cdr3_aa: CSYFGQYPYEQYF
cdr3_nt: TGCAGCTATTTTGGACAGTATCCCTACGAGCAGTACTTC
clone_size: many
j_call: TRBJ2-7
v_call: TRBV29-1
d_call: NA

cdr3_aa: CATSRDTNTEAFF
cdr3_nt: TGTGCCACCAGCAGAGACACGAACACTGAAGCTTTCTTT
clone_size: many
j_call: TRBJ1-1
v_call: TRBV15
d_call: NA

cdr3_aa: CASSLGGAGANVLTF
cdr3_nt: TGTGCCAGCAGCTTGGGAGGGGCTGGGGCCAACGTCCTGACTTTC
clone_size: many
j_call: TRBJ2-6
v_call: TRBV5-1
d_call: TRBD2

cdr3_aa: CASSVATPGASEDTQYF
cdr3_nt: TGTGCCAGCAGCGTAGCTACTCCGGGGGCTAGTGAAGATACGCAGTATTTT
clone_size: few
j_call: TRBJ2-3
v_call: TRBV9
d_call: NA

cdr3_aa: CAISESGAGATDTQYF
cdr3_nt: TGTGCCATCAGTGAGTCGGGGGCGGGAGCAACAGATACGCAGTATTTT
clone_size: NA
j_call: TRBJ2-3
v_call: TRBV10-3
d_call: NA

cdr3_aa: CSARVGNRDTEAFF
cdr3_nt: TGCAGTGCTAGGGTCGGGAATAGGGACACTGAAGCTTTCTTT
clone_size: NA
j_call: TRBJ1-1
v_call: TRBV20-1
d_call: NA

cdr3_aa: CASSQVPNSYNEQFF
cdr3_nt: TGCGCCAGCAGCCAAGTTCCTAACTCCTACAATGAGCAGTTCTTC
clone_size: many
j_call: TRBJ2-1
v_call: TRBV4-3
d_call: NA

cdr3_aa: CASSWGTGRQETQYF
cdr3_nt: TGTGCCAGCAGCTGGGGGACAGGCCGGCAAGAGACCCAGTACTTC
clone_size: NA
j_call: TRBJ2-5
v_call: TRBV7-2
d_call: TRBD1

cdr3_aa: CASKPGQNQPQHF
cdr3_nt: TGTGCCAGCAAGCCGGGACAGAATCAGCCCCAGCATTTT
clone_size: many
j_call: TRBJ1-5
v_call: TRBV6-2/TRBV6-3
d_call: TRBD1

cdr3_aa: CAISDTGRTGYNQPQHF
cdr3_nt: TGTGCCATCAGTGATACCGGCAGGACAGGGTACAATCAGCCCCAGCATTTT
clone_size: NA
j_call: TRBJ1-5
v_call: TRBV10-3
d_call: TRBD1

cdr3_aa: CASRPRSQFNNEQFF
cdr3_nt: TGCGCCAGCAGGCCTAGATCACAATTCAACAATGAGCAGTTCTTC
clone_size: few
j_call: TRBJ2-1
v_call: TRBV4-1
d_call: NA

cdr3_aa: CSASYYEGVTGELFF
cdr3_nt: TGCAGTGCTAGTTATTATGAGGGGGTAACCGGGGAGCTGTTTTTT
clone_size: NA
j_call: TRBJ2-2
v_call: TRBV20-1
d_call: NA

cdr3_aa: CASSGGTSGYTDTQYF
cdr3_nt: TGTGCCAGCAGCGGCGGGACTAGCGGTTACACAGATACGCAGTATTTT
clone_size: few
j_call: TRBJ2-3
v_call: TRBV9
d_call: TRBD2

cdr3_aa: CASSLGQGGMNTEAFF
cdr3_nt: TGTGCCAGCAGCTTAGGACAGGGCGGAATGAACACTGAAGCTTTCTTT
clone_size: few
j_call: TRBJ1-1
v_call: TRBV5-5
d_call: TRBD1